These 20 T cell receptor beta chains share one sample of origin, sequenced in a study of response to subunit inactivated influenza vaccine. TCRdb recomputed calls from the RT-PCR reads with MiXCR, one row per CDR3 protein. The table records about 580,000 distinct CDR3 sequences, roughly 15% of them present only once. Sequencing used PBMCs from blood, obtained roughly 13 days after vaccination. Receptors were obtained from a man aged 45 to 65 who received an inactivated influenza vaccine.

This clonotype showed up just a few times. The V gene is TRBV7-2, the J gene TRBJ2-5; D is unclear. CDR1 is SGHTA and CDR2 is FQGNSA in the germline V gene. This CDR3 is built from 11 residues. Trimming pared 1 base from V and 7 bases from J, leaving 4 bases between. The CDR3 spells CASSLGWTQYF. The CDR3 DNA sequence: TGTGCCAGCAGCTTAGGGTGGACCCAGTACTTC.

This clonotype has a count of ten or more. Because the CDR3's place on the DNA is in doubt, the DNA is left out and the CDR3 is given as listed by TCRdb. The chain is built from TRBV5-1 and TRBJ2-2. The CDR3 length equals 14 residues, ends included. Per the germline V gene, CDR1 is SGHRS and CDR2 is YFSETQ. This chain's CDR3 is CASSSSVSTGELFF.

The sample holds a few counts of this clonotype. This chain links TRBV20-1 with TRBJ1-5, with TRBD1 matching over 8 bases. Germline CDR1 and CDR2: DFQATT and SNEGSKA (reference sequence). The CDR3 runs 14 residues. Germline trimming cut 0 bases from V and 7 bases from J; bases unmatched to any gene: 5. CDR3 in amino acids: CSARDSAGGQPQHF. The CDR3 DNA follows: TGCAGTGCTAGAGATTCGGCAGGGGGCCAGCCCCAGCATTTT.

This sequence joins TRBV5-5 and TRBJ2-5; D may be TRBD2 (5 bases). Trimming stripped 4 bases from V and 5 bases from J, with 12 bases between. CDR1 is SGHKS, CDR2 YYEKEE, per germline (reference sequence). There are 13 residues in the CDR3. This chain's CDR3 is CASSSERRETQYF. Written as DNA, the CDR3 is TGTGCCAGCAGCAGTGAGCGGAGGGAGACCCAGTACTTC.

This clonotype was observed a handful of times. The J gene is TRBJ2-7, the V gene TRBV7-6; 7 bases are a match to TRBD1. The CDR3 has 15 amino acids. V shed 6 bases, J shed 7 bases, and the junction held 15 bases outside the gene matches. CDR1 and CDR2 from the germline V gene are SGHVS and FNYEAQ. This CDR3 reads CASRTGTAKGDEQYF. In nucleotides, the CDR3 is TGTGCCAGCAGGACCGGGACAGCTAAAGGGGATGAGCAGTACTTC. Using reference TRBV7-6 and TRBJ2-7 for the parts outside the CDR3, the full variable domain is GAGVSQSPRYKVTKRGQDVALRCDPISGHVSLYWYRQALGQGPEFLTYFNYEAQQDKSGLPNDRFSAERPEGSISTLTIQRTEQRDSAMYRCASRTGTAKGDEQYFGPGTRLTVT.

The chain is built from TRBV7-9 and TRBJ2-3; D remains unclear. This CDR3 has 14 amino acids. Looked up from germline, CDR1 is SEHNR and CDR2 is FQNEAQ (reference sequence). V was shortened by 2 bases and J by 2 bases, with 8 bases between the two germline ends. The CDR3 region is CASSLTLPTDTQYF. The CDR3 bases are TGTGCCAGCAGCTTAACACTGCCCACAGATACGCAGTATTTT.

The V call is TRBV4-3, the J call TRBJ2-6; D is undetermined. The CDR3 has 17 residues. V lost 0 bases, J lost 0 bases, and 9 bases lay in between. CDR1 is LGHNA, CDR2 YSLEER, per germline. The CDR3 sequence is CASSQDNPRSGANVLTF. The DNA of the CDR3 is TGCGCCAGCAGCCAAGATAACCCGCGCTCTGGGGCCAACGTCCTGACTTTC.

The V gene is TRBV5-1, the J gene TRBJ2-1, with a weak D call TRBD1 (6 bases). V was clipped by 4 bases and J by 2 bases, with 13 bases between them. This CDR3 region has 15 residues. The germline V gene has CDR1 SGHRS and CDR2 YFSETQ. CDR3 sequence: CASSLRRQAYNEQFF. The CDR3 coding sequence is TGCGCCAGCAGCCTGAGGAGACAGGCCTACAATGAGCAGTTCTTC.

The chain employs TRBV24-1 and TRBJ2-1; 13 bases match TRBD2. After removal of 0 bases from V and 10 bases from J, the junction contained 8 bases not matched to a gene. Germline loops: CDR1 KGHDR, CDR2 SFDVKD. The CDR3 loop spans 17 amino acids. The CDR3 coding sequence is TGTGCCACCAGTGATTTGGGACTAGCGGGGGCCCCTCAAGAGCAGTTCTTC. Amino acids: CATSDLGLAGAPQEQFF.

Comments on this clonotype: One end of the junction is discordant with germline, which a read error may explain. The chain has TRBV2 and TRBJ2-5; D ambiguous. Per the germline V gene, CDR1 is SNHLY and CDR2 is FYNNEI. CDR3 length: 11 residues. The CDR3 here is CASSEGWATSF. The CDR3 DNA reads TGTGCCAGCAGTGAGGGATGGGCTACCTCTTTC.

This rearrangement joins TRBV27 to TRBJ1-6; D gene ambiguous. Trimming shortened V by 3 bases and J by 8 bases, and 5 bases separated the two germline ends. The CDR3 contains 12 residues. Germline values: CDR1 MNHEY, CDR2 SMNVEV (reference sequence). The CDR3 region has the DNA TGTGCCAGCAGTTTTTCCGATTCACCCCTCCACTTT. Encoded protein: CASSFSDSPLHF.

This clonotype was recorded a few times. The chain recombines TRBV7-9 with TRBJ2-7, with D unclear. CDR3 length equals 11 residues. Between the trimmed V and J ends, which lost 5 bases and 9 bases, there was a span of 11 bases. CDR1 SEHNR and CDR2 FQNEAQ come from the germline V gene (reference sequence). The CDR3 region has the DNA TGTGCCAGCAGCCCCCGACGAAGGCAGTACTTC. It is translated as CASSPRRRQYF.

By sample share, this clonotype is medium-sized (0.01 to 0.1%). The J gene is TRBJ2-5, the V gene TRBV28; D perhaps matches TRBD1 (6 bases). This CDR3 region has 14 residues. The germline V gene has CDR1 MDHEN and CDR2 SYDVKM. The V end was cut by 3 bases, the J end by 5 bases, with 13 bases between. The CDR3 protein is CASSFWGPWETQYF. The CDR3 DNA reads as TGTGCCAGCAGTTTTTGGGGGCCCTGGGAGACCCAGTACTTC.

V and J are TRBV7-2 and TRBJ2-5; 15 positions agree with TRBD2. Germline V CDR1 and CDR2: SGHTA, FQGNSA. The ends lost 5 bases at V and 6 bases at J; junction bases unmatched: 7. The CDR3 loop spans 16 amino acids. The chain's CDR3 is CASSPGTSGRLKTQYF. Here the CDR3 DNA reads TGTGCCAGCAGCCCCGGGACTAGCGGGAGGCTGAAGACCCAGTACTTC.

This clonotype appeared many times. This chain connects TRBV12-3 or TRBV12-4 to TRBJ2-7; 7 nucleotides match TRBD1. The ends lost 4 bases at V and 4 bases at J; junction bases unmatched: 13. The CDR3 consists of 16 residues. The CDR3 nucleotides read TGTGCCAGCAGTTCCACACAGGGGTCCGGGTGGTACGAGCAGTACTTC. This encodes CASSSTQGSGWYEQYF.

The genes are TRBV4-1 and TRBJ2-7, with unresolved D. Between the trimmed V and J ends, which lost 0 bases and 5 bases, there was a span of 17 bases. The CDR3 covers 16 residues. Per germline, CDR1 MGHRA and CDR2 YSYEKL. The CDR3 spells CASSQDPRPQANEQYF. In DNA form, the CDR3 reads TGCGCCAGCAGCCAAGATCCCCGCCCTCAGGCCAACGAGCAGTACTTC.

The chain joins TRBV28 to TRBJ1-4; no firm D call. The CDR3 sequence is 13 residues long. Per the germline V gene, CDR1 is MDHEN and CDR2 is SYDVKM. V lost 5 bases to trimming and J lost 2 bases, with 6 bases between them. The CDR3 bases are TGTGCCAGCAGTCGTACGACTAATGAAAAACTGTTTTTT. This translates into CASSRTTNEKLFF.

This clonotype was seen ten or more times. A read error may account for a junction end that differs from germline. The chain combines TRBV5-1 with TRBJ1-1; 7 bases align to TRBD1. The CDR3 contains 13 residues. CDR1 and CDR2 from the germline V gene are SGHRS and YFSETQ. The CDR3 bases are TGTGCCAGCAGCCCCACAGGGGACACTGAAGCTTTCTTT. This encodes CASSPTGDTEAFF.

This clonotype was seen only a few times. This chain connects TRBV5-1 to TRBJ2-3; TRBD2 is a possible D gene (6 bases). This CDR3 is built from 14 residues. Trimming cost V 5 bases and J 0 bases, with 10 bases left between them. Germline lookup yields CDR1 SGHRS and CDR2 YFSETQ. This chain's CDR3 is CASRTRPSTDTQYF. The CDR3, as DNA: TGCGCCAGCAGGACTAGACCTAGCACAGATACGCAGTATTTT.

This chain links TRBV6-4 with TRBJ2-3; D not resolved. The CDR3 totals 17 residues. Germline V gene lookup returns CDR1 MRHNA and CDR2 SNTAGT. Trimming took 4 bases from V and 4 from J, leaving 21 bases between them. The CDR3 DNA reads as TGTGCCAGCAGTGGCTCGATTTCTTACCAGGCTGCAGATACGCAGTATTTT. Residues: CASSGSISYQAADTQYF.